Listed below are T cell receptor beta chains from one sample, sequenced in a study of T cell repertoires in cytomegalovirus infection. TCRdb redid the calling of the reads with MiXCR, one entry per CDR3 protein. The table records 200,000 to 250,000 distinct CDR3 sequences, 6.5% of them present only once. The sequencing sample was made of PBMCs. The origin of the receptors is a human donor in good health (CMV status not recorded). Some clones in this sample may be carry-over from other donors' samples. Each CDR3 is given with its conserved first and last residue. The order of the fields is J gene, clone size, D gene, V gene, CDR3 DNA, CDR3 protein. A D gene is named only where the DNA matches it firmly. Clone size is not always given. Where it is, it says once, few, many or a class for expanded clones.

j_gene: TRBJ2-4
abundance: few
d_gene: TRBD2
v_gene: TRBV29-1
CDR3nt: TGCAGCGTTGAGTGGGACGGGGGGGACATTCAGTACTTC
CDR3aa: CSVEWDGGDIQYF

j_gene: TRBJ2-1
abundance: many
d_gene: NA
v_gene: TRBV29-1
CDR3nt: TGCAGCGTTCCGAAAAGTAGCAATGAGCAGTTCTTC
CDR3aa: CSVPKSSNEQFF

j_gene: TRBJ1-5
abundance: NA
d_gene: NA
v_gene: TRBV6-2/TRBV6-3
CDR3nt: TGTGCCAGCAGACAGAACAGCATCAATCAGCCCCAGCATTTT
CDR3aa: CASRQNSINQPQHF

j_gene: TRBJ2-3
abundance: many
d_gene: NA
v_gene: TRBV2
CDR3nt: TGTGCCAGCAGCTTACAGGGAGCCACAGATACGCAGTATTTT
CDR3aa: CASSLQGATDTQYF

j_gene: TRBJ1-4
abundance: many
d_gene: NA
v_gene: TRBV6-2/TRBV6-3
CDR3nt: TGTGCCAGCAGTCCCTTTTCCAGGGGAGGAAGAGAAAAACTGTTTTTT
CDR3aa: CASSPFSRGGREKLFF

j_gene: TRBJ2-5
abundance: many
d_gene: TRBD1
v_gene: TRBV30
CDR3nt: TGTGCCTGGAGATTGGACAGGGGTGTTGAGACCCAGTACTTC
CDR3aa: CAWRLDRGVETQYF

j_gene: TRBJ1-5
abundance: NA
d_gene: NA
v_gene: TRBV10-3
CDR3nt: TGTGCCATCTCACAGGGCAATCAGCCCCAGCATTTT
CDR3aa: CAISQGNQPQHF

j_gene: TRBJ1-1
abundance: NA
d_gene: NA
v_gene: TRBV25-1
CDR3nt: TGTGCCAGCAGGGGGGGGGCAAAGGTCACTGAAGCTTTCTTT
CDR3aa: CASRGGAKVTEAFF

j_gene: TRBJ2-2
abundance: many
d_gene: TRBD1
v_gene: TRBV2
CDR3nt: TGTGCCAGCAGTCCCCCACCGCGGGACAGGGGGCAGGACGGGGAGCTGTTTTTT
CDR3aa: CASSPPPRDRGQDGELFF

j_gene: TRBJ2-7
abundance: many
d_gene: NA
v_gene: TRBV28
CDR3nt: TGTGCCAGCAGTTCGGCTTTACAGGGCGCCAACTACGAGCAGTACTTC
CDR3aa: CASSSALQGANYEQYF

j_gene: TRBJ2-7
abundance: many
d_gene: NA
v_gene: TRBV29-1
CDR3nt: TGCAGCGTTGAAAAAGGAAACAGGGACGGAGAGCAGTACTTC
CDR3aa: CSVEKGNRDGEQYF

j_gene: TRBJ1-1
abundance: many
d_gene: TRBD1
v_gene: TRBV20-1
CDR3nt: TGCAGTGCTAGAGATCGGAGAACAGGGGCCGCTGAAGCTTTCTTT
CDR3aa: CSARDRRTGAAEAFF

j_gene: TRBJ2-2
abundance: few
d_gene: TRBD1
v_gene: TRBV2
CDR3nt: TGTGCCAGCACGGGACAGGACCACACCGGGGAGCTGTTTTTT
CDR3aa: CASTGQDHTGELFF

j_gene: TRBJ1-4
abundance: NA
d_gene: NA
v_gene: TRBV5-1
CDR3nt: TGCGCCAGCGTCGACGCCGCAAAAAGTGAAAAACTGTTTTTT
CDR3aa: CASVDAAKSEKLFF

j_gene: TRBJ2-7
abundance: many
d_gene: TRBD2
v_gene: TRBV11-2
CDR3nt: TGTGCCAGCAGCTTAGCTAGCGGGGGGTACCCCTACGAGCAGTACTTC
CDR3aa: CASSLASGGYPYEQYF

j_gene: TRBJ2-7
abundance: many
d_gene: TRBD2
v_gene: TRBV11-2
CDR3nt: TGTGCCAGCAGCTCCTTAGCGGGGGGGTCCCTGGAGCAGTACTTC
CDR3aa: CASSSLAGGSLEQYF

j_gene: TRBJ2-7
abundance: few
d_gene: NA
v_gene: TRBV16
CDR3nt: TGTGCCAGTCGGTGGACTTTGGGCTACGAGCAGTACTTC
CDR3aa: CASRWTLGYEQYF

j_gene: TRBJ2-1
abundance: NA
d_gene: NA
v_gene: TRBV28
CDR3nt: TGTGCCAGCAGTTTATTGGACGGCAGCTCCTACAATGAGCAGTTCTTC
CDR3aa: CASSLLDGSSYNEQFF

j_gene: TRBJ1-3
abundance: many
d_gene: NA
v_gene: TRBV15
CDR3nt: TGTGCCACCAGCAGAGAGTGGGGCTCTGGAAACACCATATATTTT
CDR3aa: CATSREWGSGNTIYF

j_gene: TRBJ2-2
abundance: many
d_gene: TRBD2
v_gene: TRBV7-2
CDR3nt: TGTGCCAGCCGCCGGGGGGGCCTGAACACCGGGGAGCTGTTTTTT
CDR3aa: CASRRGGLNTGELFF

j_gene: TRBJ2-1
abundance: many
d_gene: TRBD2
v_gene: TRBV7-3
CDR3nt: TGTGCCAGCAGTCGCTCTAGCGGGGGGGCCGACAATGAGCAGTTCTTC
CDR3aa: CASSRSSGGADNEQFF

j_gene: TRBJ2-3
abundance: many
d_gene: TRBD1
v_gene: TRBV7-8
CDR3nt: TGTGCCAGCAGCTCTCTACAATGGACAGGGCCAAGCACAGATACGCAGTATTTT
CDR3aa: CASSSLQWTGPSTDTQYF

j_gene: TRBJ1-4
abundance: few
d_gene: NA
v_gene: TRBV10-3
CDR3nt: TGTGCCATCAGTGAGGAGGGCGAAAAACTGTTTTTT
CDR3aa: CAISEEGEKLFF

j_gene: TRBJ2-7
abundance: many
d_gene: NA
v_gene: TRBV6-2/TRBV6-3
CDR3nt: TGTGCCAGCGGCCCGGGGAGCTCCTACGAGCAGTACTTC
CDR3aa: CASGPGSSYEQYF

j_gene: TRBJ2-7
abundance: many
d_gene: TRBD1
v_gene: TRBV15
CDR3nt: TGTGCCACCAGCAGCGTCGGACAGGGGTTCTCCTACGAGCAGTACTTC
CDR3aa: CATSSVGQGFSYEQYF

j_gene: TRBJ2-7
abundance: many
d_gene: NA
v_gene: TRBV28
CDR3nt: TGTGCCAGCAGTTTATTTCGGCAGGGGGGGTACGAGCAGTACTTC
CDR3aa: CASSLFRQGGYEQYF

j_gene: TRBJ2-3
abundance: few
d_gene: NA
v_gene: TRBV6-2/TRBV6-3
CDR3nt: TGTGCCAGCAGTTACTCCCAGGTTGCGAATACGCAGTATTTT
CDR3aa: CASSYSQVANTQYF

j_gene: TRBJ1-4
abundance: many
d_gene: NA
v_gene: TRBV7-9
CDR3nt: TGTGCCAGCAGCCGGGGGCAGACGAATGAAAAACTGTTTTTT
CDR3aa: CASSRGQTNEKLFF

j_gene: TRBJ2-2
abundance: many
d_gene: NA
v_gene: TRBV29-1
CDR3nt: TGCAGCGTTGTAGGGTCCGGGGAGCTGTTTTTT
CDR3aa: CSVVGSGELFF

j_gene: TRBJ2-5
abundance: many
d_gene: TRBD2
v_gene: TRBV7-2
CDR3nt: TGTGCCAGCAGCCGCGATCCGGGGGGAGAGACCCAGTACTTC
CDR3aa: CASSRDPGGETQYF

j_gene: TRBJ1-6
abundance: many
d_gene: NA
v_gene: TRBV7-2
CDR3nt: TGTGCCAGCAGCTTGGAAGGCTCCTATAATTCACCCCTCCACTTT
CDR3aa: CASSLEGSYNSPLHF

j_gene: TRBJ1-2
abundance: many
d_gene: NA
v_gene: TRBV7-2
CDR3nt: TGTGCCAGCAGCTTAGCTCGACAACTCTATGGCTACACCTTC
CDR3aa: CASSLARQLYGYTF

j_gene: TRBJ1-6
abundance: many
d_gene: NA
v_gene: TRBV5-1
CDR3nt: TGCGCCAGCAGACTTAGTGTCTTGGGGAATTCACCCCTCCACTTT
CDR3aa: CASRLSVLGNSPLHF

j_gene: TRBJ2-3
abundance: many
d_gene: NA
v_gene: TRBV29-1
CDR3nt: TGCAGCGTCGATAAAAATCAGAGGGATACGCAGTATTTT
CDR3aa: CSVDKNQRDTQYF

j_gene: TRBJ2-7
abundance: many
d_gene: TRBD2
v_gene: TRBV4-2
CDR3nt: TGTGCCAGCAGCCAAGATAACAGCGGGAACTCCTACGAGCAGTACTTC
CDR3aa: CASSQDNSGNSYEQYF

j_gene: TRBJ2-4
abundance: few
d_gene: TRBD1
v_gene: TRBV20-1
CDR3nt: TGCAGTGCGGACCCCGGGACAGGGTATGGAAACATTCAGTACTTC
CDR3aa: CSADPGTGYGNIQYF

j_gene: TRBJ1-1
abundance: many
d_gene: NA
v_gene: TRBV5-5
CDR3nt: TGTGCCAGCAGCTGGGGACGAGGGACGACCTCGAACACTGAAGCTTTCTTT
CDR3aa: CASSWGRGTTSNTEAFF

j_gene: TRBJ2-7
abundance: many
d_gene: TRBD1
v_gene: TRBV29-1
CDR3nt: TGCAGCGCCGTGCGGGACAGGGGGCGCGAGCAGTACTTC
CDR3aa: CSAVRDRGREQYF

j_gene: TRBJ1-4
abundance: many
d_gene: NA
v_gene: TRBV5-1
CDR3nt: TGCGCCAGCAGCTTGGTAGCCCCCGGGAGGACTAATGAAAAACTGTTTTTT
CDR3aa: CASSLVAPGRTNEKLFF

j_gene: TRBJ2-3
abundance: few
d_gene: NA
v_gene: TRBV29-1
CDR3nt: TGCAGCGTCCACGGGGGACTTTTCGATACGCAGTATTTT
CDR3aa: CSVHGGLFDTQYF

j_gene: TRBJ2-2
abundance: many
d_gene: NA
v_gene: TRBV6-1
CDR3nt: TGTGCCAGCACGATTGGGAGTACCGGGGAGCTGTTTTTT
CDR3aa: CASTIGSTGELFF